These 5 T cell receptor beta chains originate from one sample sequenced in a study of shared clonotypes between healthy human individuals. Profiling relied on immunoSEQ multiplex PCR, and the TCRdb table lists in-frame clones only, not all of them. The sample has millions of clones; around 94% are singletons. Sequenced material: naive CD4+ T cells sorted from blood. Subset reported: CD45RA+ positively selected. Source of these receptors: a man between 18 and 29 years old in good health.

The chain is built from TRBV6-1 and TRBJ1-3; a weak D match, TRBD1 (5 bases). V was cut by 10 bases and J by 0 bases, with 16 bases left in between. The CDR3 is made up of 15 amino acids. The germline V gene encodes CDR1 MNHNS and CDR2 SASEGT. The CDR3 region is CAIRPGGGSGNTIYF. The CDR3 nucleotides read TGTGCCATCCGACCCGGGGGTGGCTCTGGAAACACCATATATTTT.

J is TRBJ2-3 and V is TRBV28; tentatively, D is TRBD2 (6 bases). Trimming removed 7 bases at V and 0 bases at J, with 11 bases between. The CDR3 sequence is 14 residues long. The germline gives CDR1 MDHEN, CDR2 SYDVKM. CDR3 sequence (DNA): TGTGCCAGCACCTTAGGAGGGAGCACAGATACGCAGTATTTT. Protein sequence: CASTLGGSTDTQYF.

The chain carries TRBV27 and TRBJ1-5; D gene unclear. Germline loops: CDR1 MNHEY, CDR2 SMNVEV (reference sequence). V lost 9 bases and J 2 bases, leaving 8 bases between the germline ends. The CDR3 is made up of 12 amino acids. The CDR3, as DNA: TGTGCCAGGCCTCGAGGCAATCAGCCCCAGCATTTT. It translates to CARPRGNQPQHF.

A remark on this clone: This same CDR3 is encoded by further DNA sequences in the sample. The J gene is TRBJ2-3, the V gene TRBV5-1, with 9 bases matching TRBD2. V lost 2 bases to trimming and J lost 2 bases; unmatched junction nucleotides: 3. Germline assignment: CDR1 SGHRS and CDR2 YFSETQ. CDR3 length: 15 amino acids. The CDR3 coding sequence is TGCGCCAGCAGCTTAGCGGGGGGTTCCACAGATACGCAGTATTTT. Translated, it gives CASSLAGGSTDTQYF. Drawing the rest from reference TRBV5-1 and TRBJ2-3, the complete variable domain is KAGVTQTPRYLIKTRGQQVTLSCSPISGHRSVSWYQQTPGQGLQFLFEYFSETQRNKGNFPGRFSGRQFSNSRSEMNVSTLELGDSALYLCASSLAGGSTDTQYFGPGTRLTVL.

This chain connects TRBV18 to TRBJ1-3, with a weak D call TRBD1 (5 bases). Deletions cut 0 bases from V and 0 bases from J, with 12 bases between. This CDR3 contains 17 residues. Germline V gene lookup returns CDR1 KGHSH and CDR2 LQKENI. The CDR3 nucleotides read TGTGCCAGCTCACCACCATCGACAGCCTCCTCTGGAAACACCATATATTTT. It encodes CASSPPSTASSGNTIYF.